Listed here is a single TCR beta chain. The data belong to a study of blood T cell repertoires in COVID-19. The wider study: Researchers got acute and convalescent COVID-19 samples from the United States, Italy and Spain.

The CDR3 spans 18 residues. V dropped 0 bases and J dropped 0 bases, with 17 bases sitting between them. Germline V CDR1 and CDR2: LGHNA, YSLEER. Authors' processing steps: Counts of nucleated cells, estimated from reference gene primer amplification, were obtained. This table comes from immunoSEQ multiplex PCR, and its TCRdb copy is limited to in-frame clones, with some not included. The V and J calls and clone size come from that table; D and trimming were worked out from the DNA. The repertoire consists of 70,000 or so clones, with around nine tenths occurring once and the leading ten covering over 1.2%.

The sequence was obtained from a man aged 45 to 65 with acute or convalescent COVID-19. The chain employs TRBV4-3 and TRBJ1-2; D unresolved. The sequencing input was peripheral blood. The CDR3 DNA reads as TGCGCCAGCAGCCAAGAGAGTATATACAGACCTCCTAACTATGGCTACACCTTC. Translating gives CASSQESIYRPPNYGYTF.